A selection of T cell receptor beta chains follows, all from one sample in a study of blood T cell repertoires in COVID-19. Measured with immunoSEQ multiplex PCR; TCRdb has only the in-frame clones, and not every one. The data contain 68,000 or so clones, over 80% of them singletons. Sequenced material: peripheral blood. All receptors derive from a human donor in a cohort sampled during active COVID-19. Each CDR3 is given with its conserved first and last residue. D genes are given only for firm matches.

TGTGCCAGCAGTCACCCGGCGGGTGAGCAGTTCTTC CASSHPAGEQFF NA TRBJ2-1 TRBV6-1
TGTGCCAGCAGCTTGAGCACCGTGAACACTGAAGCTTTCTTT CASSLSTVNTEAFF NA TRBJ1-1 TRBV5-4
TGTGCCACCAGTGATTTCCCCGCACGAGGAGAGACCCAGTACTTC CATSDFPARGETQYF NA TRBJ2-5 TRBV24-1
TGTGCCACCCCGAATCGACCGGGACAGAGCACAGATACGCAGTATTTT CATPNRPGQSTDTQYF TRBD1 TRBJ2-3 TRBV15
TGTGCCAGCTCACGACAGGACTATGGCTACACCTTC CASSRQDYGYTF NA TRBJ1-2 TRBV18
TGTGCCAGCGAGCGGGACCACGAGCAGTACTTC CASERDHEQYF TRBD2 TRBJ2-7 TRBV28
TGTGCCAGCAGCTTTCAAGGGGATAAAGGCTACACCTTC CASSFQGDKGYTF NA TRBJ1-2 TRBV7-9
TGTGCCAGCAACAGGGGAGAGTGGCAAGAGACCCAGTACTTC CASNRGEWQETQYF TRBD1 TRBJ2-5 TRBV7-9
TGTGCCAGTAGTGCCCTACAGGGGTCCAAGAACACTGAAGCTTTCTTT CASSALQGSKNTEAFF TRBD1 TRBJ1-1 TRBV19
TGTGCCAGCTCACCGACCCTAGCGGGGGGAAACATTCAGTACTTC CASSPTLAGGNIQYF TRBD2 TRBJ2-4 TRBV18
TGTGCCAGCAGCCTATGGGACACCTACGAGCAGTACTTC CASSLWDTYEQYF NA TRBJ2-7 TRBV5-4
TGTGCCAGCAGAGGAGATGTAACAGGGTCTCACTATGGCTACACCTTC CASRGDVTGSHYGYTF NA TRBJ1-2 TRBV4-2
TGTGCCAGCAGCTTAGCGGCTGTAAACAATGAGCAGTTCTTC CASSLAAVNNEQFF NA TRBJ2-1 TRBV7-9
TGTGCCACCAGTGATTACGGACTAGCGGGAAGTACGCAGTATTTT CATSDYGLAGSTQYF TRBD2 TRBJ2-3 TRBV24-1
TGCAGCGTTGCCCGGGGTCAGGATACGCAGTATTTT CSVARGQDTQYF NA TRBJ2-3 TRBV29-1
TGTGCCAGCAGCCGACAGGGGGCTACTGAAGCTTTCTTT CASSRQGATEAFF TRBD1 TRBJ1-1 TRBV6-5
TGCGCCAGCAGCCCGACCCGGGGAAACACCGGGGAGCTGTTTTTT CASSPTRGNTGELFF NA TRBJ2-2 TRBV4-1